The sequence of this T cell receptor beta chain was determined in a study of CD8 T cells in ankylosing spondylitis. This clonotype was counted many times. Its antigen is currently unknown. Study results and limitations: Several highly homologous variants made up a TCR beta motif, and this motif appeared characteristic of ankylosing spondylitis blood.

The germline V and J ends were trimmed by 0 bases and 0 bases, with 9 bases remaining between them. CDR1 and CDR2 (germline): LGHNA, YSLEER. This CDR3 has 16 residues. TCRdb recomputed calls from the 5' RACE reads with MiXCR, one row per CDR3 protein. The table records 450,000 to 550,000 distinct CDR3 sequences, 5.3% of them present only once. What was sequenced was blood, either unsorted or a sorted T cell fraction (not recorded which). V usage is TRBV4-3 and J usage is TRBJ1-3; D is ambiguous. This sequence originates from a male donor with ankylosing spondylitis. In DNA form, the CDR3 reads TGCGCCAGCAGCCAAGATGGTTTTCCCTCTGGAAACACCATATATTTT. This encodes CASSQDGFPSGNTIYF.